This TCR beta chain was sequenced during a study of cytomegalovirus exposure and HLA in healthy donors. Study as a whole: About 179 million T cells yielded 100 million or so unique TCR beta sequences in earlier analysis. The study placed approximately 81% of its 350 to 450 genotyped donors in the Caucasian-associated ancestry cluster.

This clone was counted once. The target antigen is unknown. Between the trimmed V and J ends, which lost 4 bases and 7 bases, there was a span of 20 bases. Germline CDR1 SGHNT, CDR2 YYREEE (reference sequence). The CDR3 consists of 16 residues. Study-wide points: Earlier results showed most TCR beta V segments being productive about 90% or about 30% of the time.

60 Vbeta and 13 Jbeta primers were used in PCR. As processed by the authors: In a later analysis, the count reached about 75 million unique TCR beta chains, with roughly 9.9 million shared. Clones were read by immunoSEQ multiplex PCR, and TCRdb kept only the in-frame ones, dropping some. The DNA gave D and trimming, while V, J and clone size come from that table. The table has roughly 150,000 clones, 64% seen once. The sample consisted of PBMCs. This TCR was recovered from a woman aged 25-40 years in good health and CMV-seropositive. The chain is built from TRBV5-4 and TRBJ1-4; a possible D gene is TRBD1 (6 bases). The CDR3: CASSPGQTNSGEKLFF. DNA for the CDR3: TGTGCCAGCAGCCCCGGACAGACTAATAGTGGTGAAAAACTGTTTTTT.